Below, 8 T cell receptor beta chains from the same sample are listed, as sequenced in a study of T cell repertoires in cytomegalovirus infection. TCRdb fed the reads into MiXCR, producing one record per CDR3 protein. The sample contains roughly 200,000 distinct CDR3 sequences, approximately 18% of which appear only once. Source material: CD8+ T cells from PBMCs. Source of these receptors: a human donor in good health (CMV status not recorded). Some clones in this sample may be carry-over from other donors' samples.

This sequence joins TRBV5-5 and TRBJ2-3, with a possible D match to TRBD2 (6 bases). Trimming took off 5 bases at V and 4 bases at J, with 20 bases between the two ends. The length of the CDR3 is 16 residues. Germline values: CDR1 SGHKS, CDR2 YYEKEE (reference sequence). CDR3 in amino acids: CASSPTREPIPDTQYF. The CDR3 bases are TGTGCCAGCAGTCCGACCCGGGAGCCGATACCAGATACGCAGTATTTT.

This clonotype came up a few times. The rearrangement links TRBV29-1 to TRBJ2-5; maybe TRBD2 (6 bases). This CDR3 has 12 residues. V dropped 7 bases and J dropped 5 bases, with 14 bases sitting between them. Per the germline V gene, CDR1 is SQVTM and CDR2 is ANQGSEA. CDR3 DNA sequence: TGCAGCGGGGACGGGAGAGGGGAGACCCAGTACTTC. It is translated as CSGDGRGETQYF.

This chain uses TRBV20-1 with TRBJ2-1; no firm D call. V was shortened by 3 bases and J by 0 bases, with 12 bases between the two germline ends. This CDR3 has 15 residues. Germline V CDR1 and CDR2: DFQATT, SNEGSKA (reference sequence). This chain's CDR3 is CSASPFIGSYNEQFF. DNA for the CDR3: TGCAGTGCTAGTCCATTTATCGGCTCCTACAATGAGCAGTTCTTC.

Only a few counts were recorded for this clonotype. The chain combines TRBV20-1 with TRBJ2-2; D not resolved. Trimming left V 0 bases short and J 4 bases short, with 9 bases between. The germline V gene has CDR1 DFQATT and CDR2 SNEGSKA (reference sequence). The CDR3 consists of 14 residues. The CDR3 is CSARDLGGTGELFF. CDR3 bases: TGCAGTGCTAGAGATCTCGGCGGCACCGGGGAGCTGTTTTTT.

The chain links TRBV12-3 or TRBV12-4 to TRBJ2-7; 8 nucleotides match TRBD2. There are 13 residues in the CDR3. Trimming removed 3 bases from V and 7 bases from J; junction bases left unmatched: 5. CDR3 DNA sequence: TGTGCCAGCAGTTTGGGACTAGTCGGTGAGCAGTACTTC. Residues: CASSLGLVGEQYF.

This clonotype was counted a single time. The chain couples TRBV20-1 to TRBJ1-5, with 10 bases identical to TRBD1. Germline CDR1 DFQATT, CDR2 SNEGSKA (reference sequence). The CDR3 has 16 residues. V lost 6 bases, J lost 5 bases, and 13 bases stayed unmatched. Here the CDR3 DNA reads TGCAGTGCCTTCCCCCCGGGACAGGGGATGCATCAGCCCCAGCATTTT. It specifies CSAFPPGQGMHQPQHF.

In this sample, this clonotype turned up a few times. This chain links TRBV12-3 or TRBV12-4 with TRBJ1-2; 7 bases fit TRBD1. V lost 4 bases to trimming and J lost 8 bases; unmatched junction nucleotides: 7. The CDR3 spans 13 residues. CDR3 region: CASSSDRVQGYTF. CDR3 coding DNA: TGTGCCAGCAGTTCTGACAGGGTCCAGGGCTACACCTTC.

This clonotype was counted only a few times. V usage is TRBV27 and J usage is TRBJ2-1; D not resolved. The V gene lost 5 bases and the J gene lost 4 bases, with 9 bases spanning the gap. The CDR3 sequence is 13 residues long. CDR1 is MNHEY, CDR2 SMNVEV, per germline (reference sequence). In DNA form, the CDR3 reads TGTGCCAGCAGTCCGGACCTTTACAATGAGCAGTTCTTC. Amino acid sequence: CASSPDLYNEQFF.